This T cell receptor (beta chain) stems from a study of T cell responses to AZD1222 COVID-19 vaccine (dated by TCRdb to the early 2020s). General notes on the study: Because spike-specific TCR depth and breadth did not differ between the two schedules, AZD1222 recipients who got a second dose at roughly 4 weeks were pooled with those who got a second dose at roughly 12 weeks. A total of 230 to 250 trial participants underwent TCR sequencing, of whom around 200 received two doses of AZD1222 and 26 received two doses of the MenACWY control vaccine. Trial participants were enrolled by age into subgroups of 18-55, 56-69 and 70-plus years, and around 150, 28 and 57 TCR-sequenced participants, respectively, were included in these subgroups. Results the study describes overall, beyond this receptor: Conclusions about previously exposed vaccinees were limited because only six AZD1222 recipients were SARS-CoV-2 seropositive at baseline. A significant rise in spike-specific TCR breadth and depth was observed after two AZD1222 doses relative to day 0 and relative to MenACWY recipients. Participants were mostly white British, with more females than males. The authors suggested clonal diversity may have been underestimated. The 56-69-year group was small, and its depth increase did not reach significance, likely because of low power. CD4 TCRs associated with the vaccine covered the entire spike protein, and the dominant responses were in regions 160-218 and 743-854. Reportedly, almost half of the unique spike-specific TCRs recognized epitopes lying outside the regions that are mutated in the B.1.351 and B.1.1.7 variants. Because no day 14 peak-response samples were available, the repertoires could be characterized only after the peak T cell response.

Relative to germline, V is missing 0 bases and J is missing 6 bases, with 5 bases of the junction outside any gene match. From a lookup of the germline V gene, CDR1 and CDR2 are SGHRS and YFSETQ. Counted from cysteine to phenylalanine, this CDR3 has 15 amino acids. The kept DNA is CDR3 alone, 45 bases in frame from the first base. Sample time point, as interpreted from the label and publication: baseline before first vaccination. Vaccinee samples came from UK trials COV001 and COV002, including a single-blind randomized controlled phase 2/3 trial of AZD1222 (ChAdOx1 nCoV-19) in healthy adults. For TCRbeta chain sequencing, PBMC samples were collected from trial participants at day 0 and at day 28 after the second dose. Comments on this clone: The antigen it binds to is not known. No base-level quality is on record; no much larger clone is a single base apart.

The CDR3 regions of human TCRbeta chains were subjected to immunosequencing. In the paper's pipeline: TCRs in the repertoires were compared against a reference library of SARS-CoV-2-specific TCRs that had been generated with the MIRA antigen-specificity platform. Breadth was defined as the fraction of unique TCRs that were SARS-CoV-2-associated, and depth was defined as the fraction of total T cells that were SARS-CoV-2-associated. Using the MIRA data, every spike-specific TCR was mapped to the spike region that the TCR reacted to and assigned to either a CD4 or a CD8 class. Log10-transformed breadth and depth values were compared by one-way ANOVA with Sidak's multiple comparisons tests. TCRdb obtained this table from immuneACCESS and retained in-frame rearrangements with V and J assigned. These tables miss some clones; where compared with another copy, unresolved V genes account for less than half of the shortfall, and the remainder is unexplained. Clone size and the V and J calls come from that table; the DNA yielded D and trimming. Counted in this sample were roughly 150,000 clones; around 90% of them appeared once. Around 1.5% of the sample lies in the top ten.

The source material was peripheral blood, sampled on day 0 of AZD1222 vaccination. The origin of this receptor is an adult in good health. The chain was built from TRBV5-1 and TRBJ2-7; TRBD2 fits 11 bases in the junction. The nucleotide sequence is TGCGCCAGCAGCTTGGCTGGAGGACTAGCGGGCGAGCAGTACTTC. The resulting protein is CASSLAGGLAGEQYF. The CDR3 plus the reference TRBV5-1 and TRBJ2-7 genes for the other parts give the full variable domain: KAGVTQTPRYLIKTRGQQVTLSCSPISGHRSVSWYQQTPGQGLQFLFEYFSETQRNKGNFPGRFSGRQFSNSRSEMNVSTLELGDSALYLCASSLAGGLAGEQYFGPGTRLTVT.